Here is one TCR beta chain with its context. Its antigen remains unknown. Measured with immunoSEQ multiplex PCR; TCRdb has only the in-frame clones, and not every one. Found here are about 88,000 clones, 84% of them singletons; the top ten hold around 10%. The data were obtained in a study of cytomegalovirus exposure and HLA in healthy donors. The study, taken as a whole, reports: Most sequenced TCRs were rare (though some public TCRs occurred in many donors).

CDR3 length equals 14 residues. The V gene's germline CDR1 is LNHNV and CDR2 YYDKDF (reference sequence). V shed 0 bases and J shed 2 bases, with 8 bases lying between them. This TCR derives from a woman under 30 in good health and CMV-seropositive. The sequenced sample was PBMCs. The chain uses TRBV15 and TRBJ2-7; D is ambiguous. CDR3 in amino acids: CATSRELSTYEQYF. In DNA form, the CDR3 reads TGTGCCACCAGCAGAGAGCTCAGTACCTACGAGCAGTACTTC.